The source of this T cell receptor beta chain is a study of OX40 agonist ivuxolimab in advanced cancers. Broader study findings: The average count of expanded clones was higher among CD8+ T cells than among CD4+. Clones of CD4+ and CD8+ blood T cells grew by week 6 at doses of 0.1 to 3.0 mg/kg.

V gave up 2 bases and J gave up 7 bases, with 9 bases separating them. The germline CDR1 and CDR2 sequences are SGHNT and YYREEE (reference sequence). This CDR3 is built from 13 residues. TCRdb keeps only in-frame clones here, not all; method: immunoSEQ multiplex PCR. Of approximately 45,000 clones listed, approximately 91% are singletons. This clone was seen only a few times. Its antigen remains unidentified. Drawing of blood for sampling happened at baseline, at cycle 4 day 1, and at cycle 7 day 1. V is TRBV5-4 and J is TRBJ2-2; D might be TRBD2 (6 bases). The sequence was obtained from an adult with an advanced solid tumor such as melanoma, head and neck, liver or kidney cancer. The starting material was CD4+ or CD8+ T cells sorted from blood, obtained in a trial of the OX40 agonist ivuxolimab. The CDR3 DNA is TGTGCCAGCAGCTTTGGGGGAGGCGGGGAGCTGTTTTTT. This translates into CASSFGGGGELFF.